This T cell receptor beta chain was retrieved from a study of vaccination effects on CD4 cells after COVID-19. Study-wide background: Sample collection from a couple of convalescent patients occurred 16 days and one week before vaccination. Study-wide findings and caveats: In the late period after vaccination, infection- and vaccine-induced clones contracted markedly.

Here immunoSEQ multiplex PCR was the method, and the copy in TCRdb shows in-frame clones only, minus some. The table has 55,000 or so clones, 75% to 85% seen once; the top ten hold around 5%. V was clipped by 4 bases and J by 3 bases, with 13 bases between them. CDR3 length: 14 amino acids. Germline loops: CDR1 LNHDA, CDR2 SQIVND (reference sequence). A note on this clone: Its target is unknown. The same CDR3 also results from other DNA sequences found in this sample.

Antigen-specific CD4+ T cells were expanded (with viral peptide pools) by the ViraFEST assay ahead of sequencing. The culture ran for about 11 days, and then CD4+ T cells were isolated. It was between March and December 2020 that the person had a SARS-CoV-2 infection confirmed by PCR. The negative control culture condition consisted of an HIV-1 Nef peptide pool. The V call is TRBV19, the J call TRBJ2-7; possibly TRBD2 for D (6 bases). The TCR sequence derives from a human donor who had a prior SARS-CoV-2 infection. The material was CD4+ T cells from PBMCs cultured with HIV peptides, obtained before COVID-19 vaccination. Subset meaning: HIV-1 Nef peptide pool negative control/reference culture. CDR3 sequence: CASSSRVADYEQYF. CDR3 in DNA: TGTGCCAGTAGTAGTCGGGTAGCGGACTACGAGCAGTACTTC.